The clone carrying this T cell receptor (beta chain) was recorded once. No antigen is known for it. PCR used 60 Vbeta primers and 13 Jbeta primers. TCRdb's copy holds only in-frame clones and misses some; the assay was immunoSEQ multiplex PCR. Of 150,000 to 200,000 clones listed, around 83% are singletons. This CDR3 is 15 amino acids long. V was clipped by 0 bases and J by 6 bases; unmatched bases: 4. The germline gives CDR1 SGHRS, CDR2 YFSETQ. The sample belongs to a study of cytomegalovirus exposure and HLA in healthy donors. The study, taken as a whole, reports: Overall, roughly 150 TCR beta chains were annotated as cytomegalovirus-associated. A later analysis associated 15,000 or so TCR beta sequences with HLA alleles at a 0.05 false discovery rate.

The clonotype was recovered from a woman younger than 30 in good health and CMV-seronegative. This sequence joins TRBV5-1 and TRBJ2-7; 12 bases map to TRBD2. Sequences were obtained from PBMCs. The CDR3 DNA is TGCGCCAGCAGCTTGGTGACTAGCGGGAGCTCCGAGCAGTACTTC. Amino acid sequence: CASSLVTSGSSEQYF. Combining the CDR3 with reference TRBV5-1 and TRBJ2-7 gives the whole variable domain KAGVTQTPRYLIKTRGQQVTLSCSPISGHRSVSWYQQTPGQGLQFLFEYFSETQRNKGNFPGRFSGRQFSNSRSEMNVSTLELGDSALYLCASSLVTSGSSEQYFGPGTRLTVT.